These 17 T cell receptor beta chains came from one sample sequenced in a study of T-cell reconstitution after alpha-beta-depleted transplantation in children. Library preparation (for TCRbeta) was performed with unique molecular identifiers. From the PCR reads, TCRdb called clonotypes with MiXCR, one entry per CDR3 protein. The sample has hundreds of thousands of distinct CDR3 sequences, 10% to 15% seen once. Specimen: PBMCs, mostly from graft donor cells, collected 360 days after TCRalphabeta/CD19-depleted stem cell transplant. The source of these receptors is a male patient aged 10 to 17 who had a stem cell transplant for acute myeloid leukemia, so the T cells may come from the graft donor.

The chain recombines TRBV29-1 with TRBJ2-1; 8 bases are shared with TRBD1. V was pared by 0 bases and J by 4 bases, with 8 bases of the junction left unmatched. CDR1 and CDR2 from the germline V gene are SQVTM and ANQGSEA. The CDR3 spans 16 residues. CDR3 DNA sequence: TGCAGCGTTGAAGATCTCATGGGACAGGCTTACAATGAGCAGTTCTTC. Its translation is CSVEDLMGQAYNEQFF.

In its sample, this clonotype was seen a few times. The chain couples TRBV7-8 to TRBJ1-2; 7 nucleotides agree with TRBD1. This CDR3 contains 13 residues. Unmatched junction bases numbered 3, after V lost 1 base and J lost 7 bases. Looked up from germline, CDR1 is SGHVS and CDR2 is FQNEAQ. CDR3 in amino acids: CASSLGGGSGYTF. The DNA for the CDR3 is TGTGCCAGCAGCTTAGGAGGGGGCAGTGGCTACACCTTC.

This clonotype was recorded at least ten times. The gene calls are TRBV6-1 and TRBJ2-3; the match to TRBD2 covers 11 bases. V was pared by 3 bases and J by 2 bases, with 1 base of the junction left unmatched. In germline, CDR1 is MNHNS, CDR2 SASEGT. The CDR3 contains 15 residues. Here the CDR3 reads CASSETSGVTDTQYF. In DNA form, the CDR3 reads TGTGCCAGCAGTGAGACTAGCGGGGTCACAGATACGCAGTATTTT.

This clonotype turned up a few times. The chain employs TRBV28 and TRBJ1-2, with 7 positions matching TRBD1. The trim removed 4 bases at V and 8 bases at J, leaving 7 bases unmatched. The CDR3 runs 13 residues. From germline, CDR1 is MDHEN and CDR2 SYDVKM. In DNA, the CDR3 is TGTGCCAGCAGTTGGACAGGCGGTTGGGGCTACACCTTC. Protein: CASSWTGGWGYTF.

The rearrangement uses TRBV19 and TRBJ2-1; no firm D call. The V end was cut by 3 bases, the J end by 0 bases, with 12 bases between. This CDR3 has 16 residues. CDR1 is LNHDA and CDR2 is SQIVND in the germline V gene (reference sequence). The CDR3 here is CASSIPTQSSYNEQFF. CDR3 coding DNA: TGTGCCAGTAGTATCCCGACACAGAGCTCCTACAATGAGCAGTTCTTC.

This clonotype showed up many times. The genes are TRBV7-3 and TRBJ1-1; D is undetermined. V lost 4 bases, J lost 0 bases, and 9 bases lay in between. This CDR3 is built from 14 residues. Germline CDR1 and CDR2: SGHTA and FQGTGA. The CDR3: CASSSGPLNTEAFF. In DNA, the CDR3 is TGTGCCAGCAGCTCTGGCCCCCTGAACACTGAAGCTTTCTTT.

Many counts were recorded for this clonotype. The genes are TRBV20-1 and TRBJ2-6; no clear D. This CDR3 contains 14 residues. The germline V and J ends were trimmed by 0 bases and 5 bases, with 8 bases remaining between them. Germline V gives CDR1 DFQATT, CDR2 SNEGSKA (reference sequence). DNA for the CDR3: TGCAGTGCTAGAGACCCTCGCTGGGCCAACGTCCTGACTTTC. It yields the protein CSARDPRWANVLTF.

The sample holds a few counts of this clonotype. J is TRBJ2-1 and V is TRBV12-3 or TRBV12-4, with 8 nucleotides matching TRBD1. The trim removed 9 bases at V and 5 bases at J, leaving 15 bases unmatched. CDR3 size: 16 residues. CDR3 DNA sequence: TGTGCCAGGACGGAGACGCGGGACAGGACAAACAATGAGCAGTTCTTC. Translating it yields CARTETRDRTNNEQFF.

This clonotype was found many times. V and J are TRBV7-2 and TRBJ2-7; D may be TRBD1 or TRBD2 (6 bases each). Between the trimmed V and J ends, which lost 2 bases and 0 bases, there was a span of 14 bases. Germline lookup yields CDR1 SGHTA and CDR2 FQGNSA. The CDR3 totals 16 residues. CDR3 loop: CASSLTGGPYSYEQYF. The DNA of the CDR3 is TGTGCCAGCAGCTTAACTGGGGGGCCCTACTCCTACGAGCAGTACTTC.

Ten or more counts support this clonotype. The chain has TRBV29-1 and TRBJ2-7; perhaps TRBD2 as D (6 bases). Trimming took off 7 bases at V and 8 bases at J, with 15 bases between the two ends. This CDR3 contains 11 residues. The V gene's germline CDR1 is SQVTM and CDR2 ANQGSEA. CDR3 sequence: CSGRDVAKQYF. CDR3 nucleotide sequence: TGCAGCGGGAGGGACGTCGCGAAGCAGTACTTC.

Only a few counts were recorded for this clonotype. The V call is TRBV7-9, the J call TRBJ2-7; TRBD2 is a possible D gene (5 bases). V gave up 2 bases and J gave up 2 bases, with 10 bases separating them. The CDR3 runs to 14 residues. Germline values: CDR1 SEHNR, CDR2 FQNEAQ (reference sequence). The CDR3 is CASSLSGMAYEQYF. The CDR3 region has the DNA TGTGCCAGCAGCTTATCCGGGATGGCCTACGAGCAGTACTTC.

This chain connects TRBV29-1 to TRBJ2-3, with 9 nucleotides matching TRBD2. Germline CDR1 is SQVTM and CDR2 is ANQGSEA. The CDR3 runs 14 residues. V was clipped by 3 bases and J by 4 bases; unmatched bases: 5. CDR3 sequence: CSVEGVAGADTQYF. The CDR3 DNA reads TGCAGCGTTGAGGGGGTAGCGGGAGCAGATACGCAGTATTTT.

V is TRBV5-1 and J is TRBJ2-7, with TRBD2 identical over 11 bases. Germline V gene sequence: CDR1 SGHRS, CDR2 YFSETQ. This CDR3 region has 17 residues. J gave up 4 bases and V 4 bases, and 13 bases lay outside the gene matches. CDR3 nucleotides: TGCGCCAGCAGCCGTACCCTAGCGGGAGGCCTTCCTTACGAGCAGTACTTC. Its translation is CASSRTLAGGLPYEQYF.

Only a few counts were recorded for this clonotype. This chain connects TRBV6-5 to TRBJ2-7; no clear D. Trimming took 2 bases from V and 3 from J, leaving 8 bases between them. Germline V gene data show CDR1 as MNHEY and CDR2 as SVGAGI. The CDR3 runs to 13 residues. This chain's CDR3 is CASSYGSGYEQYF. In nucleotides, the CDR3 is TGTGCCAGCAGTTACGGGTCCGGCTACGAGCAGTACTTC.

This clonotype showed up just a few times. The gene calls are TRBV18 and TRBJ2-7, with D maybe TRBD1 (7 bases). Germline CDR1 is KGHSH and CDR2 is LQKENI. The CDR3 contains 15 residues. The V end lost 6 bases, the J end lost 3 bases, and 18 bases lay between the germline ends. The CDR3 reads CASSPLGGGIYEQYF. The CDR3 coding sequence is TGTGCCAGCTCTCCCCTCGGAGGGGGCATCTACGAGCAGTACTTC.

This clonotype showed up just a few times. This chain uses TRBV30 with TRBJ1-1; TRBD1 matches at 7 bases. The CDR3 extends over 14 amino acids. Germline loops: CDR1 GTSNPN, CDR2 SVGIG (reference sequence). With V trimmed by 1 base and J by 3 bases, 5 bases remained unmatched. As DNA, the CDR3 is TGTGCCTGGAGTGGAGGGCAGGGGGACACTGAAGCTTTCTTT. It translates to CAWSGGQGDTEAFF.

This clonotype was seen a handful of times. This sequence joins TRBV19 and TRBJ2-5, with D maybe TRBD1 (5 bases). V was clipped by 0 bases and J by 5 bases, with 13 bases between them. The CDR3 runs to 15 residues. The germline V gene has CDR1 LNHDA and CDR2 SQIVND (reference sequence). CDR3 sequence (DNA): TGTGCCAGTAGTATAGAAACGACAGTGTTGGAGACCCAGTACTTC. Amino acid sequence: CASSIETTVLETQYF.